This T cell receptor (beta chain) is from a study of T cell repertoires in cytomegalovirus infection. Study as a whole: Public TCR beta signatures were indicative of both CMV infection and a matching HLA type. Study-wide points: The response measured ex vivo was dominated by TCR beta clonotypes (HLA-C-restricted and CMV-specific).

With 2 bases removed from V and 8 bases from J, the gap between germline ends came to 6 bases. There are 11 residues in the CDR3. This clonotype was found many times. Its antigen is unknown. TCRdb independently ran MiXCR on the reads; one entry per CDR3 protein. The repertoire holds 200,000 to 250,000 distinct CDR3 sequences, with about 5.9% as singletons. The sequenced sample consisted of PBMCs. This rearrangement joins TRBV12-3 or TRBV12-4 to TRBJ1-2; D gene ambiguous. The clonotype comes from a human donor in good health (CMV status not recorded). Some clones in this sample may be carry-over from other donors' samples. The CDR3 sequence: CASSLTGGYTF. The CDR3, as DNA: TGTGCCAGCAGTTTAACGGGAGGCTACACCTTC.